The 16 T cell receptor beta chains below were found in one sample sequenced in a study of tissue T cells after allogeneic stem cell transplantation. Measured with immunoSEQ multiplex PCR; TCRdb has only the in-frame clones, and not every one. The sample has about 26,000 clones; 91% are singletons. Sequencing used blood, obtained before transplantation. The source of these receptors is a male donor at least 60 years old who later had graft-versus-host disease after an allogeneic stem cell transplant.

The chain is built from TRBV29-1 and TRBJ2-7; TRBD2 agrees at 10 bases. V was clipped by 7 bases and J by 5 bases; unmatched bases: 8. This CDR3 contains 13 residues. In germline, CDR1 is SQVTM, CDR2 ANQGSEA. The DNA for the CDR3 is TGCAGCGCTGGCCTAGCGGGAGCCCACGAGCAGTACTTC. Translated: CSAGLAGAHEQYF.

This chain uses TRBV7-2 with TRBJ1-2; D call uncertain. Germline V lookup: CDR1 SGHTA, CDR2 FQGNSA. The ends were cut back, 3 bases at V and 8 bases at J, with 16 bases in the middle. This CDR3 spans 14 amino acids. The CDR3 here is CASSLDVGFGGYTF. CDR3 nucleotides: TGTGCCAGCAGCTTGGATGTGGGTTTTGGCGGCTACACCTTC.

The J gene is TRBJ2-2, the V gene TRBV5-1; D call uncertain. Germline CDR1 and CDR2: SGHRS and YFSETQ. The CDR3 sequence is 13 residues long. V was clipped by 2 bases and J by 10 bases, with 12 bases between them. The CDR3 region is CASSLDGVLELFF. DNA for the CDR3: TGCGCCAGCAGCTTAGATGGTGTGTTGGAGCTGTTTTTT.

V usage is TRBV27 and J usage is TRBJ1-2; TRBD1 matches 7 bases. The CDR3 has 16 amino acids. Germline CDR1 MNHEY, CDR2 SMNVEV (reference sequence). The junction had 14 bases not matched to a gene; V was cut back by 6 bases and J by 4 bases. The CDR3 DNA reads TGTGCCAGCAGCCTCATCGGACAGGAGGTTCTCTATGGCTACACCTTC. The encoded protein is CASSLIGQEVLYGYTF.

This chain uses TRBV2 with TRBJ1-2, with D possibly being TRBD1 (5 bases). The V gene's germline CDR1 is SNHLY and CDR2 FYNNEI. The CDR3 runs to 14 residues. Trimming removed 4 bases at V and 0 bases at J, with 9 bases between. CDR3 sequence (DNA): TGTGCCAGCAGTGGACAGCTAGCTAACTATGGCTACACCTTC. This codes for CASSGQLANYGYTF.

V gene TRBV30 combines with J gene TRBJ1-1; D unresolved. Trimming removed 0 bases from V and 2 bases from J, with 16 bases in between. Germline assignment: CDR1 GTSNPN and CDR2 SVGIG (reference sequence). This CDR3 region has 16 residues. Here the CDR3 reads CAWSVNLQRLNTEAFF. The CDR3 DNA reads as TGTGCCTGGAGTGTAAATCTTCAGAGACTTAACACTGAAGCTTTCTTT.

The table lists this clone with a count of one. The V and J genes are TRBV7-9 and TRBJ2-1; no clear D gene. The CDR3 runs 12 residues. V lost 2 bases and J lost 10, with 9 bases in between. Germline lookup yields CDR1 SEHNR and CDR2 FQNEAQ (reference sequence). In nucleotides, the CDR3 is TGTGCCAGCAGCTTACGGCTTTGGGAGCAGTTCTTC. Its protein product is CASSLRLWEQFF.

The genes are TRBV9 and TRBJ1-1, with 10 bases aligning to TRBD1. V shed 0 bases and J 5 bases; nucleotides not matched to a gene: 4. Germline V lookup: CDR1 SGDLS, CDR2 YYNGEE. The CDR3 loop spans 15 amino acids. The CDR3 reads CASSVGQGARTEAFF. CDR3 DNA sequence: TGTGCCAGCAGCGTAGGACAGGGGGCGAGAACTGAAGCTTTCTTT.

The chain joins TRBV20-1 to TRBJ2-7, with TRBD2 as a possible D gene (6 bases). Between the trimmed V and J ends, which lost 8 bases and 4 bases, there was a span of 12 bases. Germline V gene lookup returns CDR1 DFQATT and CDR2 SNEGSKA (reference sequence). This CDR3 region has 11 residues. The CDR3 nucleotides are TGCAGTCAGTCGGAGGGTTACGAGCAGTACTTC. This gives the protein CSQSEGYEQYF.

The rearrangement uses TRBV4-1 and TRBJ2-5; unclear D gene. Germline V lookup: CDR1 MGHRA, CDR2 YSYEKL. The CDR3 totals 14 residues. V was pared by 0 bases and J by 5 bases, with 10 bases between. The CDR3 coding sequence is TGCGCCAGCAGCCAAGAAGGTCAGGAGGAGACCCAGTACTTC. This gives the protein CASSQEGQEETQYF.

The table lists this clone with a few counts. The V gene is TRBV7-3, the J gene TRBJ2-2; no definite D call. The CDR3 is made up of 16 amino acids. Trimming left V 0 bases short and J 4 bases short, with 12 bases between. Germline V gene sequence: CDR1 SGHTA, CDR2 FQGTGA. The CDR3 DNA sequence: TGTGCCAGCAGCTTAACGATAGCTCAAAGCACCGGGGAGCTGTTTTTT. Translation gives CASSLTIAQSTGELFF.

The V gene is TRBV7-8, the J gene TRBJ1-2; no reliable D call. This CDR3 comprises 15 residues. Trimming pared 4 bases from V and 4 bases from J, leaving 16 bases between. Germline V lookup: CDR1 SGHVS, CDR2 FQNEAQ. In DNA, the CDR3 is TGTGCCAGCAGCTCCGGACCAAACCCCCCCTATGGCTACACCTTC. It specifies CASSSGPNPPYGYTF.

This sequence joins TRBV7-9 and TRBJ1-2; no firm D call. V dropped 11 bases and J dropped 5 bases, with 18 bases sitting between them. The CDR3 covers 13 residues. Germline V lookup: CDR1 SEHNR, CDR2 FQNEAQ (reference sequence). CDR3: CALSRERIYGYTF. The CDR3 DNA follows: TGTGCCTTAAGTAGGGAACGGATTTATGGCTACACCTTC.

In nucleotides, the CDR3 is TGTGCCAGCAGTTCCCCCTCCAGCCAAGAGACCCAGTACTTC. Translated, it gives CASSSPSSQETQYF. This chain joins TRBV6-6 and TRBJ2-5; no firm D call. The CDR3 is 14 amino acids. Germline V gene sequence: CDR1 MNHNY, CDR2 SVGAGI (reference sequence). Trimming pared 4 bases from V and 1 base from J, leaving 10 bases between.

The rearrangement joins TRBV18 to TRBJ1-1; the D gene is possibly TRBD1 (6 bases). V was clipped by 6 bases and J by 5 bases, with 10 bases between them. Germline assignment: CDR1 KGHSH and CDR2 LQKENI. CDR3 length: 12 residues. In nucleotides, the CDR3 is TGTGCCAGCTCCCTTGACAGGACTGAAGCTTTCTTT. As protein: CASSLDRTEAFF.

DNA for the CDR3: TGTGCCAGCAGCTTAGCGCGGGACCATAACGAGCAGTACTTC. As protein: CASSLARDHNEQYF. The chain combines TRBV7-9 with TRBJ2-7, with a possible D match to TRBD2 (6 bases). This CDR3 comprises 14 residues. CDR1 and CDR2 (germline): SEHNR, FQNEAQ (reference sequence). The V end was cut by 0 bases, the J end by 5 bases, with 11 bases between.